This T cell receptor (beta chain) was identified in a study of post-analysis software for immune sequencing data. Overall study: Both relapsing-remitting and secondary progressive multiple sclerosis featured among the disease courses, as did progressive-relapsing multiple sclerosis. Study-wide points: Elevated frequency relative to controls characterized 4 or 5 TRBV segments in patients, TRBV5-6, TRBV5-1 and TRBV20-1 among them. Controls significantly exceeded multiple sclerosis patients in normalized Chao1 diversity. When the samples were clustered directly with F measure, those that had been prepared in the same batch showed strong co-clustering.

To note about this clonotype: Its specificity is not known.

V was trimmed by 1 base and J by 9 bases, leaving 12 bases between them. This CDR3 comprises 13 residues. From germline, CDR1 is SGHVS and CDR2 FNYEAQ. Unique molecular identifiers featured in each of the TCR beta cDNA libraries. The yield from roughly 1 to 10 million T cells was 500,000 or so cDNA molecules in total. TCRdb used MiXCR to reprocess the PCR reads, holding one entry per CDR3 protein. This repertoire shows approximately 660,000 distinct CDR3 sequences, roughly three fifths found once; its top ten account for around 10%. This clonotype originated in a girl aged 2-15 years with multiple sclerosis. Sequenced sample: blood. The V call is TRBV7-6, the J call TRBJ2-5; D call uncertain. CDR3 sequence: CASSLGGDQPQYF. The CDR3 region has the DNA TGTGCCAGCAGCTTAGGAGGCGATCAGCCCCAGTACTTC.